This T cell receptor (beta chain) derives from a study of regulatory T cells in long-lasting Graves disease. About the study: Those Graves' patients who were newly diagnosed had been on antithyroid drugs under 3 months. Study results and limitations: When disease was persistent, TRBV28, TRBJ1-2 and TRBJ2-5 were the favored segments.

J gave up 9 bases and V 2 bases, and 10 bases lay outside the gene matches. Germline CDR1 is MNHEY and CDR2 is SVGEGT. The CDR3 spans 16 residues. CDR3-region Arm-PCR and iRepertoire HTBI primers produced the TCR beta libraries. TCRdb ran MiXCR on the multiplex PCR reads and lists one entry per CDR3 protein. The repertoire holds a few hundred thousand distinct CDR3 sequences, roughly 15% seen once, with less than 30% in the top ten. This clonotype was detected many times. Its target is unknown. The time point here: newly diagnosed GD, antithyroid drugs for less than 3 months. PBMC RNA was the source of the TCR library. By American Thyroid Association guidelines, Graves' disease was diagnosed in the cohort. These sequences were also reported in another study, on T cells in Graves' hyperthyroidism and ophthalmopathy. Turning to that study: Patients with ophthalmopathy were separated from those with stable hyperthyroidism by a 13 V-J model.

The TCR comes from a woman aged 18-29 years with Graves disease. This specimen consisted of peripheral blood mononuclear cells (PBMCs), obtained at new diagnosis, from a patient treated with antithyroid drugs. The chain employs TRBV6-2 or TRBV6-3 and TRBJ2-1; 10 bases map to TRBD2. The CDR3 is CASSYDGLAGAGEQFF. CDR3 in DNA: TGTGCCAGCAGTTACGATGGGCTAGCGGGAGCCGGTGAGCAGTTCTTC.